This section outlines one T cell receptor beta chain sequence together with its context. This record belongs to a study of blood T cell repertoires in COVID-19. The repertoire was sequenced with immunoSEQ multiplex PCR; TCRdb's copy has only in-frame clones and lacks some. Of over 200,000 clones listed, 65% to 90% are singletons. Sample: peripheral blood. This sequence originates from a human donor in a cohort sampled during active COVID-19.

In nucleotides, the CDR3 is TGTGCCAGCAGCTTGGGGGGGCAAACAGGCGGGCAGCCCCAGCATTTT. This translates into CASSLGGQTGGQPQHF. The chain joins TRBV5-5 to TRBJ1-5; D perhaps matches TRBD1 (6 bases). The CDR3 consists of 16 residues. Germline CDR1 SGHKS, CDR2 YYEKEE (reference sequence). Trimming removed 0 bases from V and 7 bases from J, with 17 bases in between.